This section outlines one TCR beta chain sequence together with its context. Its antigen is as yet unknown. Analysis merged second doses at about 4 or about 12 weeks. The sample comes from a study of T cell responses to AZD1222 COVID-19 vaccine. Study-wide points: With dominance at 160-218 and 743-854, vaccine-associated CD4 TCRs spanned spike. Elevations in Spike-specific TCR breadth and depth followed administration of two AZD1222 doses.

Clones were sequenced by immunoSEQ multiplex PCR, and TCRdb holds only the in-frame ones, with some missing. The sample lists about 100,000 clones, 90% to 95% seen once, with about 6.8% in the top ten. The CDR3 spans 14 residues. The V end was cut by 4 bases, the J end by 4 bases, with 11 bases between. CDR1 is SGHTA, CDR2 FQGNSA, per germline. V and J are TRBV7-2 and TRBJ2-1; possible D gene TRBD2, 5 bases. The sample in question was peripheral blood, obtained 28 days after the second AZD1222 dose. This clonotype originated in an adult who received the AZD1222 COVID-19 vaccine. The DNA for the CDR3 is TGTGCCAGCAGCTATTCAACGGGGTACAATGAGCAGTTCTTC. It specifies CASSYSTGYNEQFF.